The following is a TCR beta chain sequence with its context. Participants reported their clinical history, and cohort assignment relied on those reports. Cohort 3 recovery required two negative PCRs, clearance, or symptom resolution. Study processing details: By means of reference gene primer amplification, nucleated cell counts were estimated. The method was immunoSEQ multiplex PCR; TCRdb's version includes in-frame clones alone and lacks a portion of them. The V and J calls and clone size are taken from that table; D and trimming were inferred from the DNA. The data contain about 150,000 clones, approximately 79% of them singletons. The germline V gene has CDR1 MNHEY and CDR2 SVGAGI. The CDR3 is 13 amino acids. Trimming pared 6 bases from V and 6 bases from J, leaving 12 bases between. This sample was included in a study of blood T cell repertoires in COVID-19. Study in general: Both acute and convalescent COVID-19 samples were obtained from the United States, Italy and Spain.

The sequence was collected from a man in his fifties who had recovered from COVID-19. The rearrangement uses TRBV6-5 and TRBJ2-1; D is unresolved. The sequencing sample was made of PBMCs or T cells enriched from blood (not recorded which). CDR3 in amino acids: CASRGVKVNEQFF. The CDR3, as DNA: TGTGCCAGCAGAGGAGTAAAGGTCAATGAGCAGTTCTTC.